This T cell receptor (beta chain) was observed in a study of blood T cell repertoires in COVID-19. Study overall: Researchers got acute and convalescent COVID-19 samples from the United States, Italy and Spain. Sample material is recorded as cDNA or gDNA derived from T cells, B-cell-depleted T cells, or PBMCs.

This table comes from immunoSEQ multiplex PCR, and its TCRdb copy is limited to in-frame clones, with some not included. The repertoire has over 600,000 clones, around 89% of them found once; the top ten carry 0.2% to 0.3%. The CDR3 runs 14 residues. The V gene's germline CDR1 is SGHTA and CDR2 FQGNSA. The ends were cut back, 7 bases at V and 5 bases at J, with 18 bases in the middle. The source of this sequence is a woman aged 18-29 years with acute or convalescent COVID-19. The genes are TRBV7-2 and TRBJ2-7; the D is unclear. The sequencing input was peripheral blood. CDR3 amino acids: CASTPTVGRDEQYF. In DNA, the CDR3 is TGTGCCAGCACCCCGACGGTGGGCCGAGACGAGCAGTACTTC.